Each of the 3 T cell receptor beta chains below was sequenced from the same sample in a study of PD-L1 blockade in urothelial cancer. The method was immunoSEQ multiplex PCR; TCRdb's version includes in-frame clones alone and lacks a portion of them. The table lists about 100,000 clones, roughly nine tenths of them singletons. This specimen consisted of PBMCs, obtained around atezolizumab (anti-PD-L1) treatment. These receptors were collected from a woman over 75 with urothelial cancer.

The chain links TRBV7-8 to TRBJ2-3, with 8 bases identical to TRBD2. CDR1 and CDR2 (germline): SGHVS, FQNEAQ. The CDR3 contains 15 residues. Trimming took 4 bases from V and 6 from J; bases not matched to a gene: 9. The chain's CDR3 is CASSSREGRDDTQYF. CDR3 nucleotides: TGTGCCAGCAGCTCACGGGAGGGCCGAGATGATACGCAGTATTTT.

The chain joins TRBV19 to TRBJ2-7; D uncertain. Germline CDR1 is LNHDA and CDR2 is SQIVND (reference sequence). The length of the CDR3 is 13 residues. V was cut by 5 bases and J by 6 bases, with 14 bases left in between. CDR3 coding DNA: TGTGCCAGTAGTTCCGTCTTGGGCAGCGAGCAGTACTTC. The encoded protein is CASSSVLGSEQYF.

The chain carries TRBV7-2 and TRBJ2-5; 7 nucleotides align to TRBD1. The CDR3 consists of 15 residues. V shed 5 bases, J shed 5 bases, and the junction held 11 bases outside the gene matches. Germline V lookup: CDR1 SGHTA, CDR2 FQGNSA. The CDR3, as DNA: TGTGCCAGCAGCCAGCGACAGGGTGGTACGGAGACCCAGTACTTC. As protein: CASSQRQGGTETQYF.